The 19 T cell receptor beta chains below were found in one sample sequenced in a study of control samples from healthy donors and cancer patients (dated by TCRdb to 2019 to 2021). The library was obtained by the immunoSEQ multiplex PCR assay. TCRdb re-hosts the immuneACCESS table, in-frame sequences only. Its copies lack some clones; in the studies checked, an unresolved V gene accounts for under half of them, and the cause for the rest is not known. Counted in this sample were roughly 170,000 clones; 90% to 95% of them appeared once. Together, the top ten hold 1.3% of the sample. Sequences were obtained from blood. Receptors were obtained from a woman in her late teens or twenties in good health.

A word on this clone: The sample contains more than one DNA sequence encoding this CDR3. The chain recombines TRBV7-9 with TRBJ2-2; no definite D call. The germline V gene has CDR1 SEHNR and CDR2 FQNEAQ (reference sequence). The CDR3 runs to 12 residues. Trimming took 1 base from V and 8 from J, leaving 5 bases between them. The DNA for the CDR3 is TGTGCCAGCAGCTTAGGACCTGGGGAGCTGTTTTTT. This codes for CASSLGPGELFF.

The chain joins TRBV11-3 to TRBJ1-4; 7 bases match TRBD1. CDR3 length equals 16 residues. J gave up 5 bases and V 3 bases, and 9 bases lay outside the gene matches. Germline loops: CDR1 SGHNT, CDR2 YENEEA. The CDR3 here is CASSFRVDRVNEKLFF. The DNA for the CDR3 is TGTGCCAGCAGCTTTCGGGTCGACAGGGTGAATGAAAAACTGTTTTTT.

The chain recombines TRBV24-1 with TRBJ2-3, with 9 bases that match TRBD1. CDR1 KGHDR and CDR2 SFDVKD come from the germline V gene. The CDR3 loop spans 16 amino acids. V gave up 1 base and J gave up 3 bases; unmatched junction bases: 4. This chain's CDR3 is CATSDFNRGLTDTQYF. DNA for the CDR3: TGTGCCACCAGTGATTTTAACAGGGGGCTTACAGATACGCAGTATTTT.

This clone has only one observation. This CDR3 reads CASDSGLATDTQYF. CDR3 DNA sequence: TGTGCCAGCGATTCAGGACTAGCGACAGATACGCAGTATTTT. The chain employs TRBV5-6 and TRBJ2-3; 9 bases fit TRBD2. The CDR3 has 14 residues. Trimming at V came to 7 bases and at J to 3 bases, leaving 6 bases not matched to a gene. The germline V gene has CDR1 SGHDT and CDR2 YYEEEE. Together with reference TRBV5-6 and TRBJ2-3, the CDR3 gives the full variable domain: DAGVTQSPTHLIKTRGQQVTLRCSPKSGHDTVSWYQQALGQGPQFIFQYYEEEERQRGNFPDRFSGHQFPNYSSELNVNALLLGDSALYLCASDSGLATDTQYFGPGTRLTVL.

The V and J genes are TRBV19 and TRBJ1-5; D perhaps matches TRBD1 (5 bases). This CDR3 spans 15 amino acids. Trimming removed 1 base from V and 1 base from J, with 8 bases in between. Germline V gene sequence: CDR1 LNHDA, CDR2 SQIVND (reference sequence). The CDR3 is CASSIAGVSNQPQHF. The CDR3 nucleotides are TGTGCCAGTAGTATAGCGGGGGTCAGCAATCAGCCCCAGCATTTT.

The chain couples TRBV19 to TRBJ1-5, with 9 nucleotides matching TRBD1. The ends lost 4 bases at V and 10 bases at J; junction bases unmatched: 8. Germline assignment: CDR1 LNHDA and CDR2 SQIVND (reference sequence). This CDR3 contains 14 residues. As DNA, the CDR3 is TGTGCCAGTAGTAAGAGGACAGGGGACAGTCCCCAGCATTTT. Its protein product is CASSKRTGDSPQHF. Full variable domain (rest looked up from reference TRBV19 and TRBJ1-5): DGGITQSPKYLFRKEGQNVTLSCEQNLNHDAMYWYRQDPGQGLRLIYYSQIVNDFQKGDIAEGYSVSREKKESFPLTVTSAQKNPTAFYLCASSKRTGDSPQHFGDGTRLSIL.

V is TRBV19 and J is TRBJ1-5, with TRBD1 matching over 8 bases. This CDR3 comprises 18 residues. Germline CDR1 LNHDA, CDR2 SQIVND (reference sequence). Trimming cost V 4 bases and J 3 bases; bases outside gene matches: 14. The CDR3 sequence is CASSRLMDRETPNQPQHF. In DNA form, the CDR3 reads TGTGCCAGTAGTAGGTTAATGGACAGGGAGACACCCAATCAGCCCCAGCATTTT. Looking up the rest from reference TRBV19 and TRBJ1-5 gives the full variable domain: DGGITQSPKYLFRKEGQNVTLSCEQNLNHDAMYWYRQDPGQGLRLIYYSQIVNDFQKGDIAEGYSVSREKKESFPLTVTSAQKNPTAFYLCASSRLMDRETPNQPQHFGDGTRLSIL.

The chain is built from TRBV29-1 and TRBJ1-1; D is undetermined. Per the germline V gene, CDR1 is SQVTM and CDR2 is ANQGSEA. The CDR3 contains 10 residues. Deletions cut 0 bases from V and 10 bases from J, with 6 bases between. DNA for the CDR3: TGCAGCGTTGAAGAGGGAGGAGCTTTCTTT. It encodes CSVEEGGAFF.

The V gene is TRBV11-3, the J gene TRBJ2-3, with D hard to call. Deletions cut 0 bases from V and 8 bases from J, with 15 bases between. Germline loops: CDR1 SGHNT, CDR2 YENEEA. The CDR3 is 15 amino acids. As DNA, the CDR3 is TGTGCCAGCAGCTTAGATCCCTCAGAGCTGGGTACGCAGTATTTT. It yields the protein CASSLDPSELGTQYF.

The chain employs TRBV5-4 and TRBJ1-1; D remains ambiguous. V was clipped by 0 bases and J by 0 bases, with 6 bases between them. This CDR3 has 14 residues. CDR1 is SGHNT and CDR2 is YYREEE in the germline V gene (reference sequence). CDR3 coding DNA: TGTGCCAGCAGCTTGGGCAGATTGAACACTGAAGCTTTCTTT. Its translation is CASSLGRLNTEAFF.

This rearrangement joins TRBV5-1 to TRBJ1-1; 7 positions agree with TRBD1. This CDR3 has 16 residues. Trimming removed 0 bases from V and 1 base from J; junction bases left unmatched: 6. CDR1 is SGHRS, CDR2 YFSETQ, per germline. The CDR3 sequence is CASSLEGGAGNTEAFF. In nucleotides, the CDR3 is TGCGCCAGCAGCTTGGAAGGGGGCGCGGGGAACACTGAAGCTTTCTTT.

The chain employs TRBV6-1 and TRBJ1-2; 7 bases agree with TRBD1. J was trimmed by 4 bases and V by 3 bases; bases with no gene match: 2. Germline V CDR1 and CDR2: MNHNS, SASEGT. This CDR3 contains 13 residues. The CDR3 nucleotides read TGTGCCAGCAGTGAGGGACAGAGCTATGGCTACACCTTC. Protein: CASSEGQSYGYTF.

This rearrangement joins TRBV19 to TRBJ1-5; D is possibly TRBD1 (6 bases). V was clipped by 1 base and J by 0 bases, with 10 bases between them. Germline assignment: CDR1 LNHDA and CDR2 SQIVND (reference sequence). The CDR3 has 16 amino acids. The CDR3 nucleotides read TGTGCCAGTAGTATAGTGGGGGGCCCTAGCAATCAGCCCCAGCATTTT. Translation gives CASSIVGGPSNQPQHF.

The chain joins TRBV15 to TRBJ2-2, with TRBD1 matching 7 bases. The trim removed 1 base at V and 1 base at J, leaving 3 bases unmatched. Germline CDR1 reads LNHNV; CDR2 reads YYDKDF (reference sequence). CDR3 length equals 16 residues. The CDR3 protein is CATSRARTGNTGELFF. The DNA of the CDR3 is TGTGCCACCAGCAGAGCCCGGACAGGGAACACCGGGGAGCTGTTTTTT.

The V and J genes are TRBV13 and TRBJ1-6; 7 bases are a match to TRBD1. From germline, CDR1 is PRHDT and CDR2 FYEKMQ (reference sequence). V shed 4 bases and J 4 bases; nucleotides not matched to a gene: 7. The CDR3 has 16 amino acids. CDR3 in amino acids: CASSSRDSFYNSPLHF. DNA of the CDR3: TGTGCCAGCAGCTCCCGGGACAGTTTTTATAATTCACCCCTCCACTTT.

V usage is TRBV11-2 and J usage is TRBJ1-4, with no clear D. Trimming removed 0 bases from V and 7 bases from J, with 12 bases in between. Germline CDR1 and CDR2: SGHAT and FQNNGV. CDR3 length equals 15 residues. CDR3 residues: CASSLDFQASEKLFF. CDR3 DNA: TGTGCCAGCAGCTTAGATTTTCAGGCGAGTGAAAAACTGTTTTTT. Full variable domain (remainder filled in from reference TRBV11-2 and TRBJ1-4): EAGVAQSPRYKIIEKRQSVAFWCNPISGHATLYWYQQILGQGPKLLIQFQNNGVVDDSQLPKDRFSAERLKGVDSTLKIQPAKLEDSAVYLCASSLDFQASEKLFFGSGTQLSVL.

The rearrangement uses TRBV6-6 and TRBJ2-1; TRBD2 might be the D (5 bases). The CDR3 contains 14 residues. Germline V gene lookup returns CDR1 MNHNY and CDR2 SVGAGI (reference sequence). Trimming took off 7 bases at V and 6 bases at J, with 16 bases between the two ends. CDR3 in amino acids: CASNTGGGRNEQFF. The CDR3 DNA follows: TGTGCCAGCAACACCGGTGGAGGCCGCAATGAGCAGTTCTTC.

In DNA, the CDR3 is TGTGCCAGCAGCTTCCGGGTGTCCTACAATGAGCAGTTCTTC. It codes for CASSFRVSYNEQFF. The gene calls are TRBV11-2 and TRBJ2-1, with D uncertain. This CDR3 region has 14 residues. The germline V gene has CDR1 SGHAT and CDR2 FQNNGV. V was cut by 3 bases and J by 1 base, with 7 bases left in between. The whole variable domain, filled in from reference TRBV11-2 and TRBJ2-1, reads EAGVAQSPRYKIIEKRQSVAFWCNPISGHATLYWYQQILGQGPKLLIQFQNNGVVDDSQLPKDRFSAERLKGVDSTLKIQPAKLEDSAVYLCASSFRVSYNEQFFGPGTRLTVL.

The chain links TRBV18 to TRBJ2-5; 8 bases align to TRBD1. This CDR3 comprises 13 residues. V lost 3 bases and J lost 5; bases outside the gene matches: 2. Germline CDR1 is KGHSH and CDR2 is LQKENI. The chain's CDR3 is CASSPRTGETQYF. As DNA, the CDR3 is TGTGCCAGCTCACCCAGGACAGGGGAGACCCAGTACTTC.